Following are 3 T cell receptor beta chains from one sample sequenced in a study of identical twins. TCRdb called the 5' RACE reads again in MiXCR, with one record for every CDR3 protein. The table shows more than 650,000 distinct CDR3 sequences, with around 5.7% occurring only once. The sequenced material came from naive T cells sorted from blood. Receptor source: a man younger than 35 in good health.

This clonotype was seen only once. This may come from a read error, since a much larger clone is one base off. The chain carries TRBV7-2 and TRBJ2-1; 7 bases fit TRBD2. V was pared by 4 bases and J by 11 bases, with 11 bases of the junction left unmatched. This CDR3 contains 14 residues. CDR1 SGHTA and CDR2 FQGNSA come from the germline V gene. As DNA, the CDR3 is TGTGCCAGCAGCTGGACTAGTATAGGTAATAAGCAGTTCTTC. It specifies CASSWTSIGNKQFF.

This chain uses TRBV12-3 or TRBV12-4 with TRBJ2-4; either TRBD1 or TRBD2 may supply D (5 bases each). The CDR3 has 15 residues. Trimming took 5 bases from V and 7 from J, leaving 18 bases between them. The CDR3 here is CASSPTGTTGNIQYF. CDR3 sequence (DNA): TGTGCCAGCAGTCCGACCGGGACCACGGGGAACATTCAGTACTTC.

This clonotype was detected ten times or more. The chain is built from TRBV20-1 and TRBJ2-2; D gene ambiguous. Germline V gene data show CDR1 as DFQATT and CDR2 as SNEGSKA (reference sequence). V was pared by 4 bases and J by 2 bases, with 11 bases between. This CDR3 is 14 amino acids long. CDR3 DNA: TGCAGTGCTACCCCTTCGAGAAACACCGGGGAGCTGTTTTTT. Its protein product is CSATPSRNTGELFF.